This T cell receptor (beta chain) was recovered during a study of shared clonotypes between healthy human individuals. Overall study findings and caveats: Of the naive CD4 clonotypes, approximately 5% were shared across a handful of donors. Large sequencing depth failed to make sorted-subset sequencing complete, rarefaction showed. Non-shared clonotypes had lower generation probabilities than clonotypes shared by all four sorted-subset donors.

On this clone: Its target is unknown. The sample holds other DNA sequences that translate to the same CDR3.

The CDR3 spans 11 residues. V lost 4 bases and J 4 bases, leaving 5 bases between the germline ends. Germline lookup yields CDR1 KGHSH and CDR2 LQKENI. CCR7-negative CD45RA+ TemRA cells were combined with CD45RO+ cells to form CD8 memory. Only in-frame clones appear in the TCRdb table, and some are missing; sequencing was by immunoSEQ multiplex PCR. The table has approximately 350,000 clones, 95% to 97% seen once. Source material: memory CD8+ T cells sorted from blood. Specified subset: CD45RO+ cells pooled with CCR7-negative TemRA cells. The clonotype was recovered from a man between 25 and 39 years old in good health. This chain uses TRBV18 with TRBJ2-7; D unclear. The CDR3 region has the DNA TGTGCCAGCTCACTTGATTACGAGCAGTACTTC. It translates to CASSLDYEQYF.